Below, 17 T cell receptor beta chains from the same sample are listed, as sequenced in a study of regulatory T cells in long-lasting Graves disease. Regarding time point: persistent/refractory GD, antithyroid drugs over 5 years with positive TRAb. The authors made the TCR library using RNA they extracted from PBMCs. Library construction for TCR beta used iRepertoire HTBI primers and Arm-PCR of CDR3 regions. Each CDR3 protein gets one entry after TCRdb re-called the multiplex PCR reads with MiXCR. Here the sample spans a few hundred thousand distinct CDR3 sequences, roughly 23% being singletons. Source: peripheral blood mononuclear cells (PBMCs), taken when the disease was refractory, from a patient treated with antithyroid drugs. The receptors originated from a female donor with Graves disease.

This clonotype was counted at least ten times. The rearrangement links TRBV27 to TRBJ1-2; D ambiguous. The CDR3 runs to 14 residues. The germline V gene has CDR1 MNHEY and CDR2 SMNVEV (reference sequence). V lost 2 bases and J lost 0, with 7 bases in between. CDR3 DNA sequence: TGTGCCAGCAGTTTAGGTCTCTCTAACTATGGCTACACCTTC. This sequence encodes CASSLGLSNYGYTF.

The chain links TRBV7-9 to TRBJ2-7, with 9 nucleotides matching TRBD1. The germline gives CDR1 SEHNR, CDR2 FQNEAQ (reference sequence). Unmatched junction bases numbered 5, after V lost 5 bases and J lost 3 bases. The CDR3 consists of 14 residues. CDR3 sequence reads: CASSRTTGGYEQYF. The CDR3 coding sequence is TGTGCCAGCAGCCGCACGACAGGGGGCTACGAGCAGTACTTC.

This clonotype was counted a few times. CDR3 sequence reads: CASSLQVPGELFF. The CDR3 coding sequence is TGTGCCAGCAGTCTCCAAGTACCCGGGGAGCTGTTTTTT. The chain employs TRBV28 and TRBJ2-2; D remains unclear. Germline CDR1 MDHEN, CDR2 SYDVKM. V lost 5 bases and J 6 bases, leaving 10 bases between the germline ends. The CDR3 has 13 residues.

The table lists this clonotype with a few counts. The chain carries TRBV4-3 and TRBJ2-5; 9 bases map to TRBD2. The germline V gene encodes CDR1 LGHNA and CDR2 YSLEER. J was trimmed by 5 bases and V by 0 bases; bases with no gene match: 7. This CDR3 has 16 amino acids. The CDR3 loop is CASSQDPGLAGETQYF. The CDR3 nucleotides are TGCGCCAGCAGCCAAGATCCGGGACTAGCAGGGGAGACCCAGTACTTC.

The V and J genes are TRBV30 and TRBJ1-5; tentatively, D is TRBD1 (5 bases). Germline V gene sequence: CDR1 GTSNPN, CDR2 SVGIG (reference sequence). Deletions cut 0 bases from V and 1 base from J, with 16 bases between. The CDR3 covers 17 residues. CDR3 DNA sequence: TGTGCCTGGAGTGTGTCTTTGGGGGGTTGGAGCAATCAGCCCCAGCATTTT. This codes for CAWSVSLGGWSNQPQHF.

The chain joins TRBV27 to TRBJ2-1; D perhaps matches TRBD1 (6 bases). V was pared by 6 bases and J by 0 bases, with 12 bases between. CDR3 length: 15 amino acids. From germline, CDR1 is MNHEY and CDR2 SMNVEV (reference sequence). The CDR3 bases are TGTGCCAGCAGATTGGGACAAGCCTCCTACAATGAGCAGTTCTTC. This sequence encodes CASRLGQASYNEQFF.

CDR3 protein: CASSFEQGRGDTQYF. Written as DNA, the CDR3 is TGTGCCAGCAGTTTTGAGCAGGGAAGGGGAGATACGCAGTATTTT. This chain uses TRBV28 with TRBJ2-3, with a weak D call TRBD1 (5 bases). CDR1 is MDHEN and CDR2 is SYDVKM in the germline V gene. V lost 3 bases to trimming and J lost 5 bases, with 15 bases between them. The CDR3 covers 15 residues.

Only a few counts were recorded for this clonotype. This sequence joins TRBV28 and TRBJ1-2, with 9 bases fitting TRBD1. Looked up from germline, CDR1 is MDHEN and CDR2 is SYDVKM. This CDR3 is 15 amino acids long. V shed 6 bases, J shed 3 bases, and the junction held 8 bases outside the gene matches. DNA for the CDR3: TGTGCCAGCAGACCTATCGGGACAGGGTACTATGGCTACACCTTC. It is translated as CASRPIGTGYYGYTF.

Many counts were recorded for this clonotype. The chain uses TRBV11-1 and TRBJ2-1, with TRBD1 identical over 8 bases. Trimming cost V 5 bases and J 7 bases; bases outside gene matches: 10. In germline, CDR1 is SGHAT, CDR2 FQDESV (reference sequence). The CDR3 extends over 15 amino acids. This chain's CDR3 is CASSLRTGWWNEQFF. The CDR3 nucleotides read TGTGCCAGCAGCCTCCGGACAGGGTGGTGGAATGAGCAGTTCTTC.

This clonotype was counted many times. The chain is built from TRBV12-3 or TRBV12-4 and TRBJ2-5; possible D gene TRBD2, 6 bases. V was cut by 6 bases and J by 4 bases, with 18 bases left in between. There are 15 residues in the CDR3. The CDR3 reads CASRTDPGGGETQYF. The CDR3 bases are TGTGCCAGCAGGACAGACCCCGGGGGTGGAGAGACCCAGTACTTC.

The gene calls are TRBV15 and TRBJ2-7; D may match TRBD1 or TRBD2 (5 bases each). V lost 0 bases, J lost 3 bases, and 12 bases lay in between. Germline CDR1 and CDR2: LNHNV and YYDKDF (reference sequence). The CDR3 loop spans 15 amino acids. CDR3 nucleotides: TGTGCCACCAGCAGAGATCGGGGCGAGCTCTACGAGCAGTACTTC. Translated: CATSRDRGELYEQYF. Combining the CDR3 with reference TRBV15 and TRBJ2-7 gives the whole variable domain DAMVIQNPRYQVTQFGKPVTLSCSQTLNHNVMYWYQQKSSQAPKLLFHYYDKDFNNEADTPDNFQSRRPNTSFCFLDIRSPGLGDTAMYLCATSRDRGELYEQYFGPGTRLTVT.

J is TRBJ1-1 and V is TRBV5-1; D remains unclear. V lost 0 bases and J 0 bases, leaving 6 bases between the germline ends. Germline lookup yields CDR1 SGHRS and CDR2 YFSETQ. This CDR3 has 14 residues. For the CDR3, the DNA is TGCGCCAGCAGCTTGGCGAAGATGAACACTGAAGCTTTCTTT. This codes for CASSLAKMNTEAFF. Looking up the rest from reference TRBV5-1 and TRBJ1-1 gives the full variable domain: KAGVTQTPRYLIKTRGQQVTLSCSPISGHRSVSWYQQTPGQGLQFLFEYFSETQRNKGNFPGRFSGRQFSNSRSEMNVSTLELGDSALYLCASSLAKMNTEAFFGQGTRLTVV.

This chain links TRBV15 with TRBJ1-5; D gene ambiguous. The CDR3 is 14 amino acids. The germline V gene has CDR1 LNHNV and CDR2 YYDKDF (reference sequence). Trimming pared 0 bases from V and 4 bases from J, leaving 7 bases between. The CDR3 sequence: CATSRDLGNQPQHF. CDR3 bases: TGTGCCACCAGCAGAGATTTAGGGAATCAGCCCCAGCATTTT.

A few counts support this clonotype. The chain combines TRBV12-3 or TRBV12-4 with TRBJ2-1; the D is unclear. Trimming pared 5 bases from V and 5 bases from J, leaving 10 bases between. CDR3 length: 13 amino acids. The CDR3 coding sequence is TGTGCCAGCAGTCGACAATACCACAATGAGCAGTTCTTC. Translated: CASSRQYHNEQFF.

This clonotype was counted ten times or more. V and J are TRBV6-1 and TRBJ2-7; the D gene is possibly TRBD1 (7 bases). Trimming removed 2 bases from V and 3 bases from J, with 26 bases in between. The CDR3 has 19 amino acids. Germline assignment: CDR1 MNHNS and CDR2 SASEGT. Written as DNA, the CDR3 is TGTGCCAGCAGTGAAAGGTCGAGGTTGGTTGCAGGGGGGTTCTACGAGCAGTACTTC. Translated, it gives CASSERSRLVAGGFYEQYF.

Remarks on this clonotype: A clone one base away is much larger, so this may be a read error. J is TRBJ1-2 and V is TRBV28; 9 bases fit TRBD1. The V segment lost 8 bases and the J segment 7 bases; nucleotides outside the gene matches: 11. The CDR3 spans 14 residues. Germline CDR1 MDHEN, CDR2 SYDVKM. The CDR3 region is CASETGGGVSGYTF. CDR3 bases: TGTGCCAGCGAGACAGGGGGGGGTGTTAGTGGCTACACCTTC.

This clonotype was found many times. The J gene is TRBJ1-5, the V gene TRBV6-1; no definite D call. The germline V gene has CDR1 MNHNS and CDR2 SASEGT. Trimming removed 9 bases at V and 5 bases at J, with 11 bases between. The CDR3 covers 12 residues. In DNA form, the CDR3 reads TGTGCCAGTCGAATCGGAGATCAGCCCCAGCATTTT. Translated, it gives CASRIGDQPQHF.